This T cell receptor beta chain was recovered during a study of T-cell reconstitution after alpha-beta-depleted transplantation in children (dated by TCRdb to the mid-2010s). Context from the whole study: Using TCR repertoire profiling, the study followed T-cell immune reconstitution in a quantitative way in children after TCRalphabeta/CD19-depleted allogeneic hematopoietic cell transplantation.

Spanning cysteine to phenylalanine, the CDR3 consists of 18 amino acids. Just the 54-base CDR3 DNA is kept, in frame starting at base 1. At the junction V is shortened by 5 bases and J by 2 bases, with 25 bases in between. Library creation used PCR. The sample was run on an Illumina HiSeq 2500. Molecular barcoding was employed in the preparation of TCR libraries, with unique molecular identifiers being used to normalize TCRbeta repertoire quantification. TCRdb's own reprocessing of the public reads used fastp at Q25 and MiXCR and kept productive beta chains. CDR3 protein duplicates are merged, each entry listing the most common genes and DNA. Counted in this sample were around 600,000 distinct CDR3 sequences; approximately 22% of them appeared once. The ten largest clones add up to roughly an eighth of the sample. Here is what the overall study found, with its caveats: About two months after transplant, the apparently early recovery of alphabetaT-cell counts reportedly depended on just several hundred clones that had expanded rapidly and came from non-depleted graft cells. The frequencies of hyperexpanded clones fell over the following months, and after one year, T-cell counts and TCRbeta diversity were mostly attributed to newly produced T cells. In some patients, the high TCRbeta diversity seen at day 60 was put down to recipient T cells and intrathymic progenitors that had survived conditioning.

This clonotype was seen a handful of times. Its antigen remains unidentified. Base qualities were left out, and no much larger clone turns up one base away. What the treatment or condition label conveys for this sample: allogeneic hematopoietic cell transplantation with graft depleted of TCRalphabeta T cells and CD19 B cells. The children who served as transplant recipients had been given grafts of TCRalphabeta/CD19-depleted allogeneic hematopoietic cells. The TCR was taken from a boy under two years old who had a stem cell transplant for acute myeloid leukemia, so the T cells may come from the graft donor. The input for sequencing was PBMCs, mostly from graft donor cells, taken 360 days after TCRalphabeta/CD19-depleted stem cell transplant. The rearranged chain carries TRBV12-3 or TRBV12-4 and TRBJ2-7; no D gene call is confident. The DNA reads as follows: TGTGCCAGCAGTCCTAGGAGCTTTACCTCAAGTCCTCCCTACGAGCAGTACTTC. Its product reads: CASSPRSFTSSPPYEQYF.